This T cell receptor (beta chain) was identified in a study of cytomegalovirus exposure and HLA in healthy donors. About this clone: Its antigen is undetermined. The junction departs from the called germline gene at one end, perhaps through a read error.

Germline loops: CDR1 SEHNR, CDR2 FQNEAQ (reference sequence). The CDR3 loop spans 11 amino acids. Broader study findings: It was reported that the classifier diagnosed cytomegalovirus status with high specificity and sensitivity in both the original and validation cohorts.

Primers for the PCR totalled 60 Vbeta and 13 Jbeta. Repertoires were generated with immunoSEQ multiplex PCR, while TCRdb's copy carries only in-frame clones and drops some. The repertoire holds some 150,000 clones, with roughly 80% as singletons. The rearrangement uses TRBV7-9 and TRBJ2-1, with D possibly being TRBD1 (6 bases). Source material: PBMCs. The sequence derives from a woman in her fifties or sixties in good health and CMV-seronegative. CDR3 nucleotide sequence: TGTTCCAGCAGCTCAGGGGATGAGCAGTTCTTC. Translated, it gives CSSSSGDEQFF. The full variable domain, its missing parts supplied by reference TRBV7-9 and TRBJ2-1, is DTGVSQNPRHKITKRGQNVTFRCDPISEHNRLYWYRQTLGQGPEFLTYFQNEAQLEKSRLLSDRFSAERPKGSFSTLEIQRTEQGDSAMYLCSSSSGDEQFFGPGTRLTVL.